Shown below are 17 T cell receptor beta chains from a single sample sequenced in a study of T cells expressing NK-cell markers. TCRdb reprocessed the 5' RACE reads and keeps a single row for each CDR3 protein, giving no DNA. The sample data list 440,000 or so distinct CDR3 sequences. The sample taken for sequencing was blood T cells: a sorted CD56 or NKG2C T cell subset, CD4+ or CD8+ T cells, or bulk PBMC T cells (not recorded which). These receptors were taken from a woman between 18 and 69 years old in good health.

The rearrangement links TRBV4-3 to TRBJ1-1; no DNA is available, so the TRBD1 call from TCRdb remains unchecked. Germline CDR1 is LGHNA and CDR2 is YSLEER. There are 14 residues in the CDR3. The CDR3 region is CASSQGDGDTEAFF.

The chain combines TRBV9 with TRBJ1-1; with no DNA, the TCRdb D assignment of TRBD1 cannot be verified. The CDR3 consists of 15 residues. Germline values: CDR1 SGDLS, CDR2 YYNGEE. The CDR3 region is CASSVEGRGDTEAFF.

This chain connects TRBV11-1 to TRBJ2-2; TCRdb returns TRBD2, unconfirmable since there is no DNA. Germline CDR1 and CDR2: SGHAT and FQDESV (reference sequence). This CDR3 is built from 15 residues. CDR3 sequence: CASSPGLVGSGELFF.

V usage is TRBV24-1 and J usage is TRBJ2-3; no DNA is available, so the TRBD1 call from TCRdb remains unchecked. Germline V gene sequence: CDR1 KGHDR, CDR2 SFDVKD. The length of the CDR3 is 16 residues. CDR3 sequence: CATSDSGQGKTDTQYF.

The V call is TRBV4-1, the J call TRBJ2-7; the TCRdb call, TRBD1, lacks DNA for checking. The V gene's germline CDR1 is MGHRA and CDR2 YSYEKL. CDR3 length equals 13 residues. The CDR3 sequence is CASSQVFAGTQYF.

The CDR3 sequence: CATSRATGSTEQFF. This chain links TRBV15 with TRBJ2-1; with no DNA, the TCRdb D assignment of TRBD1 cannot be verified. The CDR3 covers 14 residues. In germline, CDR1 is LNHNV, CDR2 YYDKDF (reference sequence).

V usage is TRBV12-3 or TRBV12-4 and J usage is TRBJ2-3; the D call from TCRdb, TRBD2, cannot be confirmed without DNA. The CDR3 has 15 amino acids. CDR3: CASSFASGPTDTQYF.

The chain is built from TRBV9 and TRBJ2-5; with no DNA, the TCRdb D assignment of TRBD2 cannot be verified. Germline V lookup: CDR1 SGDLS, CDR2 YYNGEE. This CDR3 region has 14 residues. This CDR3 reads CASSGAGYQETQYF.

The chain recombines TRBV7-9 with TRBJ2-2; TCRdb's D gene call, TRBD1, goes unchecked for lack of DNA. This CDR3 contains 15 residues. The germline V gene has CDR1 SEHNR and CDR2 FQNEAQ (reference sequence). The CDR3 protein is CASSFPGVPTGELFF. The full variable domain, its missing parts supplied by reference TRBV7-9 and TRBJ2-2, is DTGVSQNPRHKITKRGQNVTFRCDPISEHNRLYWYRQTLGQGPEFLTYFQNEAQLEKSRLLSDRFSAERPKGSFSTLEIQRTEQGDSAMYLCASSFPGVPTGELFFGEGSRLTVL.

V gene TRBV5-1 combines with J gene TRBJ1-2; checking the TCRdb D call of TRBD1 is not possible without DNA. Germline assignment: CDR1 SGHRS and CDR2 YFSETQ. The CDR3 is made up of 14 amino acids. The CDR3 here is CASSAGTGIYGYTF.

The rearrangement joins TRBV24-1 to TRBJ2-2; TCRdb picks TRBD2, but there is no DNA to check that call. This CDR3 contains 16 residues. Per germline, CDR1 KGHDR and CDR2 SFDVKD. The CDR3 loop is CATSDPGTPNTGELFF.

V and J are TRBV5-5 and TRBJ1-5; lacking DNA, the TRBD1 call made by TCRdb goes unchecked. The CDR3 loop spans 13 amino acids. Germline CDR1 is SGHKS and CDR2 is YYEKEE (reference sequence). CDR3 region: CASSWTPAGPQHF. Looking up the rest from reference TRBV5-5 and TRBJ1-5 gives the full variable domain: DAGVTQSPTHLIKTRGQQVTLRCSPISGHKSVSWYQQVLGQGPQFIFQYYEKEERGRGNFPDRFSARQFPNYSSELNVNALLLGDSALYLCASSWTPAGPQHFGDGTRLSIL.

The chain carries TRBV20-1 and TRBJ1-1; the TCRdb D gene call, TRBD1, has no DNA to confirm it. Germline assignment: CDR1 DFQATT and CDR2 SNEGSKA (reference sequence). This CDR3 has 13 residues. CDR3 amino acids: CSARGGSNTEAFF.

V is TRBV7-2 and J is TRBJ1-3. This CDR3 has 15 amino acids. Germline V gene lookup returns CDR1 SGHTA and CDR2 FQGNSA. CDR3 in amino acids: CASSLGVSSGNTIYF.

The genes are TRBV7-9 and TRBJ2-7; lacking DNA, the TRBD1 call made by TCRdb goes unchecked. This CDR3 has 15 amino acids. The germline V gene encodes CDR1 SEHNR and CDR2 FQNEAQ (reference sequence). CDR3 residues: CASSLSTRTKYEQYF.

The chain employs TRBV5-6 and TRBJ1-3; the TCRdb D gene call, TRBD1, has no DNA to confirm it. This CDR3 has 14 amino acids. Germline V gene data show CDR1 as SGHDT and CDR2 as YYEEEE. The CDR3 sequence: CASSFKPRANTIYF.

The rearrangement uses TRBV11-2 and TRBJ1-5; TCRdb picks TRBD1, but there is no DNA to check that call. This CDR3 has 15 amino acids. Germline CDR1 SGHAT, CDR2 FQNNGV. The CDR3: CASSLESRGVQPQHF.